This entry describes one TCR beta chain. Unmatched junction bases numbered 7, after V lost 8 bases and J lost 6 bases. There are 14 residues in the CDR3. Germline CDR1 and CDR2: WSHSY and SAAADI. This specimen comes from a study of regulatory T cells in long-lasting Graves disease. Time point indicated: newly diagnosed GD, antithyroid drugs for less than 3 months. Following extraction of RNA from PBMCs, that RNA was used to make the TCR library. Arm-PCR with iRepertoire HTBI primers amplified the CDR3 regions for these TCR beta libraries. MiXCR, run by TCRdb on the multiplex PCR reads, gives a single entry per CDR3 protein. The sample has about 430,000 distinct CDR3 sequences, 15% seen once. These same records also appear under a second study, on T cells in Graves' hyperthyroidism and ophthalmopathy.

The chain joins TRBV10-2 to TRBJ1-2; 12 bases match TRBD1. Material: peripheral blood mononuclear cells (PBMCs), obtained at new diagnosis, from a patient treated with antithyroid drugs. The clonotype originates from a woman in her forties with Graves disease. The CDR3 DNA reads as TGCGCCAGCGGGGGACAGGGGGCGCAGGATGGCTACACCTTC. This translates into CASGGQGAQDGYTF.